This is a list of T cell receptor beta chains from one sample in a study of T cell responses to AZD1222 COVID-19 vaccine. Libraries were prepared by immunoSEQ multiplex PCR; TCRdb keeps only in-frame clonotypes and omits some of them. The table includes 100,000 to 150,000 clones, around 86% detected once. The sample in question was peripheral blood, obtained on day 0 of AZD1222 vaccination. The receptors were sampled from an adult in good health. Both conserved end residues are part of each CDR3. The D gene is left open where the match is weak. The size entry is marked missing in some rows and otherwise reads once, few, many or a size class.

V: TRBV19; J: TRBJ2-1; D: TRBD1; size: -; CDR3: CASSIVRGSSYNEQFF; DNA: TGTGCCAGTAGTATAGTCAGGGGGAGCTCCTACAATGAGCAGTTCTTC
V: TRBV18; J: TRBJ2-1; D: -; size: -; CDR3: CASSPSASSYNEQFF; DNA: TGTGCCAGCTCACCTAGCGCCAGCTCCTACAATGAGCAGTTCTTC
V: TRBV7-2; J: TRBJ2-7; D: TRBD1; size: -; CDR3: CASSLRGTGGREQYF; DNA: TGTGCCAGCAGCTTAAGGGGGACAGGGGGCCGCGAGCAGTACTTC
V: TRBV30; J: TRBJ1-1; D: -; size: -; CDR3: CAWSPPWETTEAFF; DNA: TGTGCCTGGAGTCCACCTTGGGAGACCACTGAAGCTTTCTTT
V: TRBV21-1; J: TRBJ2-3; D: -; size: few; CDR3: CASSNRGRGDTQYF; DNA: TGTGCCAGCAGCAACAGGGGCCGGGGAGATACGCAGTATTTT
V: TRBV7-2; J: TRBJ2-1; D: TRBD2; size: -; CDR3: CASSTIAGGYGEQFF; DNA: TGTGCCAGCAGCACCATAGCGGGAGGGTACGGTGAGCAGTTCTTC
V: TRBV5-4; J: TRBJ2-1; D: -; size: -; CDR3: CASSLGTSSYNEQFF; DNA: TGTGCCAGCAGCTTAGGGACAAGCTCCTACAATGAGCAGTTCTTC
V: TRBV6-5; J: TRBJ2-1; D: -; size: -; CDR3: CASSLLMSSYNEQFF; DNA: TGTGCCAGCAGTCTTCTGATGAGCTCCTACAATGAGCAGTTCTTC
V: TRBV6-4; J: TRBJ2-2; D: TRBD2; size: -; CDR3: CASSRLANTGELFF; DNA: TGTGCCAGCAGCAGACTAGCAAACACCGGGGAGCTGTTTTTT
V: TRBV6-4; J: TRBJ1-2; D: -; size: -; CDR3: CASTPGGGPYGYTF; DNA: TGTGCCAGCACTCCCGGAGGGGGTCCCTATGGCTACACCTTC
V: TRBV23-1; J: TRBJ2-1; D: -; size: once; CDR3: CASSRLQQEQFF; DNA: TGCGCCAGCAGTCGATTGCAGCAGGAGCAGTTCTTC
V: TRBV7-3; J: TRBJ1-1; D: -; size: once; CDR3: CASSSPGGTHTEAFF; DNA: TGTGCCAGCAGCTCCCCCGGCGGGACTCACACTGAAGCTTTCTTT
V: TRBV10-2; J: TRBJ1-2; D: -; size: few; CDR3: CASSESRQAQGYTF; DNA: TGCGCCAGCAGTGAGTCAAGGCAGGCCCAAGGCTACACCTTC
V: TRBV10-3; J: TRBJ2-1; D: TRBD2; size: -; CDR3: CAISQRDDYEQFF; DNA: TGTGCCATCAGCCAGCGGGATGATTATGAGCAGTTCTTC
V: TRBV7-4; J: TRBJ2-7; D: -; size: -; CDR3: CASSLWGAGTARRGSYEQYF; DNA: TGTGCCAGCAGCTTATGGGGGGCCGGGACAGCCCGGCGAGGTTCCTACGAGCAGTACTTC
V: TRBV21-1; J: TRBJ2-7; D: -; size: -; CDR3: CASSPPRSGGKWDEQYF; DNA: TGTGCCAGCAGCCCGCCTCGAAGCGGGGGTAAATGGGACGAGCAGTACTTC
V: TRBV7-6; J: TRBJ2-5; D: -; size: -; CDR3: CASSLNTAFRFQETQYF; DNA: TGTGCCAGCAGCTTAAACACAGCGTTCCGATTCCAAGAGACCCAGTACTTC
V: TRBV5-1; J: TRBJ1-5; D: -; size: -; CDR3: CASRGGEGQPQHF; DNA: TGCGCCAGCAGAGGGGGAGAAGGGCAGCCCCAGCATTTT
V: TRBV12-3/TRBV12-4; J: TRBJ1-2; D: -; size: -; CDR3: CASSLGDAYGYTF; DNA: TGTGCCAGCAGTTTAGGAGACGCCTATGGCTACACCTTC
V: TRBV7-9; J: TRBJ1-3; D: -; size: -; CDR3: CASSPRGGTENTIYF; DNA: TGTGCCAGCAGCCCTAGGGGGGGGACGGAAAACACCATATATTTT